A single sample gave rise to the 11 T cell receptor beta chains below, sequenced in a study of blood T cell repertoires in COVID-19. TCRdb's table, derived via immunoSEQ multiplex PCR, lists solely in-frame clones and lacks some. Altogether fewer than 350,000 clones are present, roughly 89% being singletons, with the ten largest covering approximately 6%. Sequencing used PBMCs or T cells enriched from blood (not recorded which). The receptors derive from a woman between 40 and 55 years old who had recovered from COVID-19.

This clone was seen a handful of times. The chain is built from TRBV3-1 (or the pseudogene TRBV3-2) and TRBJ2-2; D remains unclear. This CDR3 has 12 amino acids. Trimming cost V 5 bases and J 6 bases, with 7 bases left between them. Germline CDR1 is LGHDT and CDR2 is YNNKEL (reference sequence). The CDR3 sequence is CASSITAGELFF. Here the CDR3 DNA reads TGTGCCAGCAGCATCACAGCCGGGGAGCTGTTTTTT.

J is TRBJ1-5 and V is TRBV19; D remains ambiguous. The CDR3 runs 14 residues. Germline lookup yields CDR1 LNHDA and CDR2 SQIVND (reference sequence). With 3 bases removed from V and 1 base from J, the gap between germline ends came to 7 bases. Written as DNA, the CDR3 is TGTGCCAGTAGTATTTTATTGAGCAATCAGCCCCAGCATTTT. It translates to CASSILLSNQPQHF.

This clone was found once. The chain has TRBV15 and TRBJ1-5; D remains unclear. The CDR3 totals 16 residues. Deletions cut 0 bases from V and 3 bases from J, with 12 bases between. Germline-derived CDR1 and CDR2 are LNHNV and YYDKDF (reference sequence). The DNA of the CDR3 is TGTGCCACCAGCAGAGATGGGAGAGGGCCCAATCAGCCCCAGCATTTT. Translation: CATSRDGRGPNQPQHF.

V gene TRBV7-9 combines with J gene TRBJ2-7; a weak D match, TRBD2 (7 bases). The germline V gene has CDR1 SEHNR and CDR2 FQNEAQ (reference sequence). V dropped 2 bases and J dropped 0 bases, with 14 bases sitting between them. This CDR3 contains 16 residues. In DNA, the CDR3 is TGTGCCAGCAGCTTAAGGGGGGGACCCCCCTCCTACGAGCAGTACTTC. This encodes CASSLRGGPPSYEQYF. Drawing the rest from reference TRBV7-9 and TRBJ2-7, the complete variable domain is DTGVSQNPRHKITKRGQNVTFRCDPISEHNRLYWYRQTLGQGPEFLTYFQNEAQLEKSRLLSDRFSAERPKGSFSTLEIQRTEQGDSAMYLCASSLRGGPPSYEQYFGPGTRLTVT.

This clone was observed a single time. This chain joins TRBV27 and TRBJ2-1; 8 nucleotides align to TRBD1. The CDR3 length is 17 residues. Germline CDR1 reads MNHEY; CDR2 reads SMNVEV (reference sequence). Trimming removed 2 bases from V and 7 bases from J; junction bases left unmatched: 13. In nucleotides, the CDR3 is TGTGCCAGCAGTTTACTAGCCGGGGACAGGATGGGGAATGAGCAGTTCTTC. Its translation is CASSLLAGDRMGNEQFF.

There are a few counts of this clone. The chain uses TRBV28 and TRBJ2-7; tentatively, D is TRBD1 (5 bases). V lost 5 bases and J lost 11, with 16 bases in between. Germline V gene sequence: CDR1 MDHEN, CDR2 SYDVKM. This CDR3 comprises 12 residues. This CDR3 is CASSTPSRDEYF. The CDR3 nucleotides are TGTGCCAGCAGTACCCCATCCAGGGATGAGTACTTC.

This clone was found once. The chain couples TRBV28 to TRBJ1-4; TRBD1 agrees at 9 bases. This CDR3 contains 15 residues. The junction had 6 bases not matched to a gene; V was cut back by 3 bases and J by 7 bases. Germline V gene lookup returns CDR1 MDHEN and CDR2 SYDVKM. CDR3 protein: CASSFRTGATEKLFF. The CDR3 DNA sequence: TGTGCCAGCAGTTTCCGGACAGGGGCGACTGAAAAACTGTTTTTT.

The sample holds a few counts of this clone. CDR3 residues: CATSREESYEQYF. The CDR3, as DNA: TGTGCCACCAGCAGAGAGGAGTCATACGAGCAGTACTTC. V gene TRBV15 combines with J gene TRBJ2-7; D unclear. With 0 bases removed from V and 4 bases from J, the gap between germline ends came to 7 bases. The CDR3 has 13 residues. The germline gives CDR1 LNHNV, CDR2 YYDKDF (reference sequence).

V gene TRBV18 combines with J gene TRBJ2-1; possibly TRBD1 for D (5 bases). Trimming removed 4 bases at V and 4 bases at J, with 14 bases between. Germline CDR1 and CDR2: KGHSH and LQKENI. This CDR3 is 15 amino acids long. CDR3 DNA: TGTGCCAGCTCACGAACGACAGAGAAATACAATGAGCAGTTCTTC. It codes for CASSRTTEKYNEQFF. Complete variable domain (other parts from reference TRBV18 and TRBJ2-1): NAGVMQNPRHLVRRRGQEARLRCSPMKGHSHVYWYRQLPEEGLKFMVYLQKENIIDESGMPKERFSAEFPKEGPSILRIQQVVRGDSAAYFCASSRTTEKYNEQFFGPGTRLTVL.

This clone is a singleton in its sample. This chain connects TRBV12-3 or TRBV12-4 to TRBJ1-4; D gene uncertain. Trimming pared 7 bases from V and 7 bases from J, leaving 13 bases between. The CDR3 length is 13 residues. For the CDR3, the DNA is TGTGCCAGCACGAGAGGAGTGAGTGAAAAACTGTTTTTT. Its translation: CASTRGVSEKLFF.

V usage is TRBV3-1 (or the pseudogene TRBV3-2) and J usage is TRBJ2-1; D gene unclear. Between the trimmed V and J ends, which lost 1 base and 8 bases, there was a span of 9 bases. CDR3 length: 13 amino acids. Germline V gene lookup returns CDR1 LGHDT and CDR2 YNNKEL (reference sequence). The CDR3: CASSQGENHEQFF. The DNA of the CDR3 is TGTGCCAGCAGCCAAGGAGAAAACCATGAGCAGTTCTTC.